This paragraph reports one T cell receptor beta chain. The method was immunoSEQ multiplex PCR; TCRdb's version includes in-frame clones alone and lacks a portion of them. The profile shows 300,000 or so clones, around 89% of them singletons. These data come from a study of blood T cell repertoires in COVID-19. In the study overall: PBMCs, B-cell-depleted T cells, or T cells provided the cDNA or gDNA that made up the material.

The V gene lost 6 bases and the J gene lost 5 bases, with 12 bases spanning the gap. The CDR3 runs 13 residues. CDR1 is LGHDT and CDR2 is YNNKEL in the germline V gene (reference sequence). Sequenced: peripheral blood. The chain is built from TRBV3-1 (or the pseudogene TRBV3-2) and TRBJ2-3; a possible D gene is TRBD1 (5 bases). This TCR was sampled from a woman between 35 and 50 years old with acute or convalescent COVID-19. In nucleotides, the CDR3 is TGTGCCAGCAGGCATCAGGGCGTAGATACGCAGTATTTT. Residues: CASRHQGVDTQYF.